This TCR beta chain emerged from a study of blood T cells in healthy people across ages (dated by TCRdb to the mid-2010s). Background on the whole study: Template switching captured roughly one uniquely barcoded TCR beta cDNA molecule per two T cells in model experiments. To track age-related changes in TCR beta repertoire diversity, the study relied on deep sequencing normalized with unique cDNA molecular identifiers. Four age groups were formed from the donors: young (average approximately 15 years), middle-aged (around 40), aged (roughly 58) and long-lived (around 82). Donors of different ages were randomly distributed across sequencing lanes to avoid experimental bias. Using the same blood draw, the study looked at two additional independent replicas of 1 million unique cDNA reads for two donors, one aged 18 to 30 and the other aged 80 or older. What the research found in general, with its limitations: Estimates of total diversity based on one million sequenced T cells were considered lower bounds and underestimates. As age increased, observed TCR beta diversity per million T cells dropped in a roughly linear way, and a significant reduction was already evident by age roughly 36. Donor CMV infection status was unknown, potentially confounding age-related changes in expanded clonotypes. Because profiling used bulk unsorted PBMCs, naive and antigen-experienced compartments could not be compared conclusively. Compared with the aged group, more naive CD4+ T cells, fewer expanded clones and increased TCR diversity were shown by the long-lived group, suggesting age selection. The percentage of naive T cells measured by flow cytometry correlated strongly with observed TCR beta diversity.

Systemically healthy Caucasian individuals from Russia, 39 in total and aged roughly 6 to 95 years, were included as donors. Each donor gave ten milliliters of peripheral blood, drawn into EDTA-treated Vacutainer tubes. Ficoll-Paque density-gradient centrifugation was used to isolate PBMCs, with at least 6 million obtained per sample. Total RNA was extracted from PBMCs with Trizol reagent, with at least 6 micrograms obtained per sample. For every donor, flow cytometry on a PBMC aliquot measured the percentage of naive CD45RAhigh/CD27high T cells. Library preparation was by 5' RACE. TCRdb names Illumina HiSeq 2500 as the instrument used. A second PCR of roughly 7 to 11 cycles was performed with a sample-barcoded 5' primer and a J-beta primer mix. Each TCR beta cDNA molecule received a unique molecular identifier from a template-switch 5' adaptor carrying 12 random nucleotides. At least 2.5 million CDR3-containing paired-end reads were obtained from each sample. All of the RNA was converted into first-strand cDNA using the Mint cDNA synthesis kit, with a TRBC-specific oligonucleotide serving as the primer. After uracil-DNA glycosylase treatment, a first 18-cycle PCR used universal primers M1SS and BC2_uni_R on all cDNA. As for the original processing: For normalization, 1 million high-quality reads were randomly selected from each sample, with every read carrying a distinct molecular identifier. Instead of being binned into consensus sequences, reads that shared molecular identifiers were thrown out. MiTCR, set to a Q25 quality threshold and the strictest error-elimination algorithm, was used for CDR3 identification, clonotype clustering and error correction. Lower-bound total TCR beta diversity was estimated with a nonparametric unseen species model using Euler transformation. Through fastp at Q25 and MiXCR, TCRdb rebuilt clones from the public reads, retaining in-frame beta chains. CDR3 protein sequences are deduplicated, and each keeps its most common genes and DNA. None of the V and J calls come from the authors' own analysis; TCRdb made them. The sample table shows over 600,000 distinct CDR3 sequences, and 45% to 70% are seen once. The ten largest account for around 24% of the sample.

This clonotype appeared a few times. It lacks a known antigen. No base-level quality is on record; no much larger clone is a single base apart. Via the germline V gene, CDR1 is LGHNA and CDR2 YSLEER. Clipping removes 4 bases from V and 10 bases from J, with 12 as the unmatched junction base count. The CDR3, from cysteine to phenylalanine, totals 15 residues. The kept DNA is CDR3 alone, 45 bases in frame from the first base. Sequences were obtained from blood. This chain is built from TRBV4-3 and TRBJ2-1, and 8 junction bases match TRBD2. This receptor was identified in a man between 40 and 49 years old in good health. The CDR3 region reads CASSPSPSGSREQFF. Read as DNA, the sequence is TGCGCCAGCAGCCCGTCCCCCAGCGGGAGCAGGGAGCAGTTCTTC.